These 32 T cell receptor beta chains originate from one sample sequenced in a study of blood T cell repertoires in COVID-19. This table comes from immunoSEQ multiplex PCR, and its TCRdb copy is limited to in-frame clones, with some not included. The table lists over 70,000 clones, about 90% of them singletons. The sample comprised peripheral blood. All receptors come from a man aged 18 to 35 with COVID-19, enrolled during active disease.

The J gene is TRBJ2-2, the V gene TRBV30; D remains unclear. The V gene's germline CDR1 is GTSNPN and CDR2 SVGIG (reference sequence). V was cut by 1 base and J by 7 bases, with 10 bases left in between. The CDR3 loop spans 13 amino acids. This CDR3 is CAWSAHSGGELFF. As DNA, the CDR3 is TGTGCCTGGAGTGCACACAGTGGCGGGGAGCTGTTTTTT.

This clone was detected only once. The chain couples TRBV11-2 to TRBJ2-2; TRBD2 aligns across 12 bases. This CDR3 comprises 20 residues. V was clipped by 0 bases and J by 1 base; unmatched bases: 9. The germline gives CDR1 SGHAT, CDR2 FQNNGV. CDR3: CASSLEPRLAGGLNTGELFF. The CDR3 DNA is TGTGCCAGCAGCTTAGAGCCGAGGCTAGCGGGAGGGCTGAACACCGGGGAGCTGTTTTTT.

The chain uses TRBV9 and TRBJ2-1; TRBD2 matches 10 bases. The CDR3 is 15 amino acids. Trimming took 1 base from V and 7 from J; bases not matched to a gene: 5. The V gene's germline CDR1 is SGDLS and CDR2 YYNGEE. Here the CDR3 DNA reads TGTGCCAGCAGCGTAATAGCGGGAGGCTTGAATGAGCAGTTCTTC. This gives the protein CASSVIAGGLNEQFF.

This clone was picked up many times. The J gene is TRBJ2-3, the V gene TRBV7-9, with 10 bases matching TRBD1. This CDR3 region has 15 residues. V dropped 2 bases and J dropped 6; count of bases not matched to a gene: 5. CDR1 is SEHNR, CDR2 FQNEAQ, per germline (reference sequence). The CDR3 region has the DNA TGTGCCAGCAGCTTAAGACAGGGGGCCGTGGATACGCAGTATTTT. Translated: CASSLRQGAVDTQYF.

The rearrangement uses TRBV13 and TRBJ1-1; 8 bases are shared with TRBD1. V gave up 4 bases and J gave up 8 bases; unmatched junction bases: 6. The CDR3 spans 13 residues. The germline CDR1 and CDR2 sequences are PRHDT and FYEKMQ (reference sequence). CDR3 sequence reads: CASSSPDRAEAFF. CDR3 DNA: TGTGCCAGCAGCTCCCCGGACAGGGCGGAAGCTTTCTTT.

V is TRBV6-1 and J is TRBJ2-7; a possible D gene is TRBD1 (5 bases). Germline loops: CDR1 MNHNS, CDR2 SASEGT. The CDR3 extends over 15 amino acids. Trimming shortened V by 1 base and J by 2 bases, and 12 bases separated the two germline ends. As DNA, the CDR3 is TGTGCCAGCAGTGAAGAGGTAGACAGTCCCTACGAGCAGTACTTC. Translated: CASSEEVDSPYEQYF.

The rearrangement uses TRBV19 and TRBJ1-2; possible D gene TRBD1, 5 bases. Trimming removed 6 bases at V and 3 bases at J, with 14 bases between. The V gene's germline CDR1 is LNHDA and CDR2 SQIVND (reference sequence). There are 14 residues in the CDR3. CDR3 DNA: TGTGCCAGTAGAAACCCAGGGTCGGACTATGGCTACACCTTC. Residues: CASRNPGSDYGYTF.

The CDR3 reads CASRGKPNYTF. CDR3 nucleotides: TGTGCCAGTCGGGGAAAGCCGAACTACACCTTC. The gene calls are TRBV2 and TRBJ1-2; D not certain. The ends were cut back, 9 bases at V and 10 bases at J, with 15 bases in the middle. The CDR3 is made up of 11 amino acids. Germline assignment: CDR1 SNHLY and CDR2 FYNNEI.

The J gene is TRBJ1-1, the V gene TRBV18; 10 nucleotides match TRBD1. The CDR3 spans 13 residues. The V gene end was trimmed by 3 bases and the J gene end by 8 bases; junction bases not matched to a gene: 3. CDR1 is KGHSH, CDR2 LQKENI, per germline. CDR3 loop: CASSPMGQGEAFF. In nucleotides, the CDR3 is TGTGCCAGCTCACCCATGGGACAGGGGGAAGCTTTCTTT.

The DNA for the CDR3 is TGTGCCAGCAGCCCAGGGGCTAACTATGGCTACACCTTC. It translates to CASSPGANYGYTF. The chain has TRBV7-2 and TRBJ1-2; a possible D gene is TRBD1 (6 bases). CDR3 length equals 13 residues. Germline V gene lookup returns CDR1 SGHTA and CDR2 FQGNSA. The V and J ends lost 5 bases and 0 bases respectively, with 7 bases between them.

The gene calls are TRBV4-3 and TRBJ1-5; perhaps TRBD1 as D (5 bases). Germline V lookup: CDR1 LGHNA, CDR2 YSLEER. This CDR3 has 15 amino acids. V was trimmed by 0 bases and J by 7 bases, leaving 13 bases between them. The CDR3 nucleotides are TGCGCCAGCAGCCAAGATTCAGGGTTGGGACAGCCCCAGCATTTT. It is translated as CASSQDSGLGQPQHF.

This clone was observed a few times. The chain links TRBV13 to TRBJ2-7; 7 bases align to TRBD1. Germline assignment: CDR1 PRHDT and CDR2 FYEKMQ (reference sequence). This CDR3 has 14 residues. V gave up 4 bases and J gave up 2 bases; unmatched junction bases: 5. CDR3 protein: CASSYGTEAYEQYF. CDR3 bases: TGTGCCAGCAGCTACGGGACAGAGGCCTACGAGCAGTACTTC. Drawing the rest from reference TRBV13 and TRBJ2-7, the complete variable domain is AAGVIQSPRHLIKEKRETATLKCYPIPRHDTVYWYQQGPGQDPQFLISFYEKMQSDKGSIPDRFSAQQFSDYHSELNMSSLELGDSALYFCASSYGTEAYEQYFGPGTRLTVT.

Only one count was recorded for this clone. The chain links TRBV30 to TRBJ1-4; TRBD1 is a possible D gene (6 bases). The germline CDR1 and CDR2 sequences are GTSNPN and SVGIG (reference sequence). V was trimmed by 3 bases and J by 8 bases, leaving 19 bases between them. The CDR3 loop spans 15 amino acids. The DNA for the CDR3 is TGTGCCTGGAGGCCCGTCAGCAGGGGTGAGGAAAAACTGTTTTTT. Protein product: CAWRPVSRGEEKLFF.

The chain couples TRBV7-2 to TRBJ1-2; 7 nucleotides agree with TRBD1. Germline V CDR1 and CDR2: SGHTA, FQGNSA. The CDR3 covers 15 residues. V lost 2 bases to trimming and J lost 7 bases; unmatched junction nucleotides: 10. The CDR3 nucleotides are TGTGCCAGCAGCTTAACCTTCACAGGGGCTAGTGGCTACACCTTC. Its translation is CASSLTFTGASGYTF.

This rearrangement joins TRBV19 to TRBJ2-1; TRBD1 matches at 9 bases. This CDR3 spans 18 amino acids. V lost 2 bases and J lost 3; bases outside the gene matches: 11. Germline assignment: CDR1 LNHDA and CDR2 SQIVND (reference sequence). DNA for the CDR3: TGTGCCAGTAGTATACTCGCCCCGACAGGGGGGAGCTACAATGAGCAGTTCTTC. This gives the protein CASSILAPTGGSYNEQFF. Based on the CDR3 plus reference TRBV19 and TRBJ2-1, the full variable domain is DGGITQSPKYLFRKEGQNVTLSCEQNLNHDAMYWYRQDPGQGLRLIYYSQIVNDFQKGDIAEGYSVSREKKESFPLTVTSAQKNPTAFYLCASSILAPTGGSYNEQFFGPGTRLTVL.

The chain carries TRBV10-3 and TRBJ2-6; 8 bases are shared with TRBD2. This CDR3 is 17 amino acids long. Germline trimming cut 3 bases from V and 0 bases from J; bases unmatched to any gene: 4. Germline CDR1 reads ENHRY; CDR2 reads SYGVKD. CDR3 amino acids: CAISDPGGNSGANVLTF. In DNA form, the CDR3 reads TGTGCCATCAGTGATCCGGGAGGGAACTCTGGGGCCAACGTCCTGACTTTC.

The J gene is TRBJ2-5, the V gene TRBV5-3, with 10 bases identical to TRBD2. TRBV5-3 is sorted into the ORF group, with uncertain function. CDR3 length: 15 amino acids. V shed 1 base, J shed 6 bases, and the junction held 6 bases outside the gene matches. CDR3 sequence reads: CARSLLAGVGKTQYF. The CDR3 bases are TGTGCCAGAAGCTTGCTAGCGGGAGTCGGAAAGACCCAGTACTTC.

The genes are TRBV5-1 and TRBJ1-1; possible D gene TRBD1, 5 bases. V was shortened by 0 bases and J by 8 bases, with 14 bases between the two germline ends. This CDR3 has 14 residues. The germline V gene has CDR1 SGHRS and CDR2 YFSETQ. The CDR3 DNA reads as TGCGCCAGCAGCTTGGGGACATCGGTAGGGGAAGCTTTCTTT. Translation: CASSLGTSVGEAFF.

The rearrangement links TRBV18 to TRBJ2-1; no reliable D call. The V end was cut by 2 bases, the J end by 7 bases, with 6 bases between. This CDR3 comprises 12 residues. Germline V gene lookup returns CDR1 KGHSH and CDR2 LQKENI. CDR3 protein: CASSPNGNEQFF. In nucleotides, the CDR3 is TGTGCCAGCTCACCAAACGGGAATGAGCAGTTCTTC.

This clone has more than one count but fewer than ten. The chain links TRBV3-1 (or the pseudogene TRBV3-2) to TRBJ2-2; D perhaps matches TRBD1 (6 bases). The V end was cut by 4 bases, the J end by 6 bases, with 15 bases between. Per the germline V gene, CDR1 is LGHDT and CDR2 is YNNKEL (reference sequence). This CDR3 contains 15 residues. This CDR3 is CASSLLTGASGELFF. CDR3 sequence (DNA): TGTGCCAGCAGCCTATTGACAGGAGCTTCCGGGGAGCTGTTTTTT.

The J gene is TRBJ2-7, the V gene TRBV7-9, with D tentatively TRBD2 (6 bases). The CDR3 consists of 15 residues. V lost 5 bases to trimming and J lost 2 bases, with 16 bases between them. The germline gives CDR1 SEHNR, CDR2 FQNEAQ (reference sequence). The CDR3 region is CASSATGTRTYEQYF. The CDR3 DNA follows: TGTGCCAGCAGCGCGACCGGGACTCGAACCTACGAGCAGTACTTC.

The chain recombines TRBV10-1 with TRBJ2-1; no clear D gene. V shed 4 bases and J shed 0 bases, with 10 bases lying between them. Germline assignment: CDR1 WNHNN and CDR2 SYGVQD (reference sequence). CDR3 length: 15 amino acids. The CDR3 here is CASSGRKSSYNEQFF. CDR3 in DNA: TGCGCCAGCAGTGGCAGGAAAAGCTCCTACAATGAGCAGTTCTTC.

The count of this clone is one. This sequence joins TRBV6-1 and TRBJ1-1, with a tentative D call TRBD1 (6 bases). CDR1 is MNHNS and CDR2 is SASEGT in the germline V gene. CDR3 length: 15 residues. Deletions cut 3 bases from V and 3 bases from J, with 14 bases between. CDR3 region: CASSDPRGGYTEAFF. Written as DNA, the CDR3 is TGTGCCAGCAGTGATCCCAGGGGAGGGTACACTGAAGCTTTCTTT.

This clone was found a few times. The chain employs TRBV3-1 (or the pseudogene TRBV3-2) and TRBJ2-1; D remains ambiguous. V was clipped by 2 bases and J by 5 bases, with 13 bases between them. This CDR3 comprises 15 residues. The V gene's germline CDR1 is LGHDT and CDR2 YNNKEL (reference sequence). For the CDR3, the DNA is TGTGCCAGCAGCCAAAATCGTGGTAGTAACAATGAGCAGTTCTTC. Its protein product is CASSQNRGSNNEQFF.

V and J are TRBV28 and TRBJ2-7; 16 nucleotides agree with TRBD2. The CDR3 sequence is 16 residues long. Germline V gives CDR1 MDHEN, CDR2 SYDVKM. V dropped 1 base and J dropped 9; count of bases not matched to a gene: 6. The CDR3 loop is CASSLFGTSGRAAQYF. The CDR3 bases are TGTGCCAGCAGTTTATTCGGGACTAGCGGGAGGGCTGCGCAGTACTTC.

The chain joins TRBV2 to TRBJ2-6, with TRBD1 matching over 8 bases. From germline, CDR1 is SNHLY and CDR2 FYNNEI. V lost 10 bases to trimming and J lost 3 bases; unmatched junction nucleotides: 11. CDR3 length: 16 amino acids. The CDR3 protein is CAITGGVFFGANVLTF. CDR3 in DNA: TGTGCCATCACAGGGGGAGTGTTCTTTGGGGCCAACGTCCTGACTTTC.

In its sample, this clone was seen once. The chain employs TRBV5-8 and TRBJ2-7; TRBD1 matches at 8 bases. Germline CDR1 reads SGHTS; CDR2 reads YDEGEE. With 7 bases clipped from V and 2 bases from J, the junction kept 11 bases outside the gene matches. The CDR3 totals 15 residues. The CDR3 nucleotides read TGTGCCAGCTATATCCGACAGGGGACAACCTACGAGCAGTACTTC. Protein product: CASYIRQGTTYEQYF.

The chain recombines TRBV15 with TRBJ2-7; 9 nucleotides match TRBD2. After removal of 0 bases from V and 3 bases from J, the junction contained 6 bases not matched to a gene. The CDR3 is made up of 16 amino acids. Per germline, CDR1 LNHNV and CDR2 YYDKDF (reference sequence). DNA of the CDR3: TGTGCCACCAGCAGAGAATCTAGCGGGACCGGCTACGAGCAGTACTTC. Translated: CATSRESSGTGYEQYF. Together with reference TRBV15 and TRBJ2-7, the CDR3 gives the full variable domain: DAMVIQNPRYQVTQFGKPVTLSCSQTLNHNVMYWYQQKSSQAPKLLFHYYDKDFNNEADTPDNFQSRRPNTSFCFLDIRSPGLGDTAMYLCATSRESSGTGYEQYFGPGTRLTVT.

The chain joins TRBV2 to TRBJ1-2; D ambiguous. Germline V lookup: CDR1 SNHLY, CDR2 FYNNEI. The germline V and J ends were trimmed by 4 bases and 3 bases, with 9 bases remaining between them. This CDR3 spans 13 amino acids. DNA for the CDR3: TGTGCCAGCAGTGGTCAATCGGACTATGGCTACACCTTC. Translating gives CASSGQSDYGYTF.

The chain joins TRBV18 to TRBJ1-3; D may be TRBD1 (6 bases). The CDR3 has 15 amino acids. Trimming removed 2 bases at V and 6 bases at J, with 14 bases between. CDR1 is KGHSH, CDR2 LQKENI, per germline. In DNA, the CDR3 is TGTGCCAGCTCACCAGTCCCAGGGGATATAAACACCATATATTTT. Protein product: CASSPVPGDINTIYF.

The genes are TRBV27 and TRBJ1-2; unclear D gene. V was cut by 6 bases and J by 1 base, with 6 bases left in between. This CDR3 is built from 12 residues. Germline V gives CDR1 MNHEY, CDR2 SMNVEV (reference sequence). The CDR3 spells CASRAVNYGYTF. The CDR3 DNA is TGTGCCAGCAGGGCTGTTAACTATGGCTACACCTTC.

The V gene is TRBV28, the J gene TRBJ2-5; a possible D gene is TRBD2 (7 bases). The CDR3 has 15 residues. In germline, CDR1 is MDHEN, CDR2 SYDVKM. The V gene lost 5 bases and the J gene lost 4 bases, with 17 bases spanning the gap. CDR3 coding DNA: TGTGCCAGCAGTCCCCGGGGGGCCACACTAGAGACCCAGTACTTC. As protein: CASSPRGATLETQYF.